The 25 T cell receptor beta chains below come from one sample, sequenced in a study of T-cell reconstitution after alpha-beta-depleted transplantation in children. Preparation of the TCRbeta library used unique molecular identifiers. TCRdb called the PCR reads again in MiXCR, with one record for every CDR3 protein. This sample has around 270,000 distinct CDR3 sequences; roughly 9.1% occur once, and the top ten carry less than 9%. The sequenced sample was PBMCs, obtained before TCRalphabeta/CD19-depleted stem cell transplant. The receptors originated from a boy younger than two with acute myeloid leukemia, due to receive a stem cell transplant.

This clonotype has ten or more counts. The chain carries TRBV7-2 and TRBJ2-3; TRBD2 matches 8 bases. Germline V CDR1 and CDR2: SGHTA, FQGNSA. V lost 5 bases, J lost 1 base, and 8 bases stayed unmatched. The CDR3 extends over 16 amino acids. CDR3 sequence reads: CASSPRQLAGTDTQYF. The CDR3 region has the DNA TGTGCCAGCAGCCCACGCCAACTAGCGGGCACAGATACGCAGTATTTT.

In the case of this clonotype: With a much larger clone just one base away, this may be a read error. The chain is built from TRBV29-1 and TRBJ2-7, with 8 bases aligning to TRBD1. The trim removed 4 bases at V and 6 bases at J, leaving 11 bases unmatched. The germline V gene encodes CDR1 SQVTM and CDR2 ANQGSEA. The CDR3 is 14 residues long. The CDR3 reads CSVGRWDRSGEQYF. The CDR3 DNA reads as TGCAGCGTTGGTAGATGGGACAGGAGTGGCGAGCAGTACTTC.

This clonotype was found many times. The chain links TRBV4-3 to TRBJ2-1; D may match TRBD1 or TRBD2 (5 bases each). V was cut by 0 bases and J by 0 bases, with 18 bases left in between. CDR3 length: 19 amino acids. CDR1 LGHNA and CDR2 YSLEER come from the germline V gene. CDR3 bases: TGCGCCAGCAGCCAAGATTACCTCCGTCCAGGGAGCTCCTACAATGAGCAGTTCTTC. Encoded protein: CASSQDYLRPGSSYNEQFF.

In its sample, this clonotype was seen many times. The rearrangement joins TRBV28 to TRBJ2-1; 8 bases agree with TRBD1. Unmatched junction bases numbered 10, after V lost 4 bases and J lost 5 bases. The CDR3 consists of 16 residues. Germline V CDR1 and CDR2: MDHEN, SYDVKM. CDR3: CASSSPRQGRNNEQFF. CDR3 DNA sequence: TGTGCCAGCAGTTCCCCCCGACAGGGGAGAAACAATGAGCAGTTCTTC.

There are many counts of this clonotype. The genes are TRBV20-1 and TRBJ1-6, with a possible D match to TRBD1 (5 bases). The CDR3 is 13 residues long. V was clipped by 6 bases and J by 10 bases, with 16 bases between them. Germline loops: CDR1 DFQATT, CDR2 SNEGSKA (reference sequence). CDR3 DNA: TGCAGTGCCCCGGGCGGCTGGGGGTCACCCCTCCACTTT. This sequence encodes CSAPGGWGSPLHF.

Turning to this clonotype: This sequence may be a read error, since a much larger clone differs from it by one base. This chain connects TRBV12-3 or TRBV12-4 to TRBJ1-5; 7 bases match TRBD1. The CDR3 extends over 15 amino acids. The CDR3 DNA sequence: TGTGCCTGCAGTTTAGCGGACAGGAGGGGTCAGCCCCAGCATTTT. Translated, it gives CACSLADRRGQPQHF.

V usage is TRBV5-5 and J usage is TRBJ1-1; 8 bases are a match to TRBD1. The CDR3 is made up of 15 amino acids. V gave up 3 bases and J gave up 3 bases; unmatched junction bases: 7. Germline CDR1 and CDR2: SGHKS and YYEKEE (reference sequence). CDR3 DNA sequence: TGTGCCAGCAGCTCTTACAGGGGGAGGTACACTGAAGCTTTCTTT. It translates to CASSSYRGRYTEAFF.

This clonotype was detected a few times. The genes are TRBV29-1 and TRBJ2-6; tentatively, D is TRBD1 (6 bases). The CDR3 extends over 15 amino acids. Trimming shortened V by 4 bases and J by 4 bases, and 14 bases separated the two germline ends. Germline V CDR1 and CDR2: SQVTM, ANQGSEA. For the CDR3, the DNA is TGCAGCGTTGCCTTCGACAGGCCCGGGGCCAACGTCCTGACTTTC. Translation: CSVAFDRPGANVLTF.

This clonotype was seen only a few times. CDR3 coding DNA: TGTGCCAGCAGCGCCGGCGGACCTGGAAACACCATATATTTT. It translates to CASSAGGPGNTIYF. The chain is built from TRBV7-2 and TRBJ1-3; D not resolved. Trimming pared 5 bases from V and 2 bases from J, leaving 10 bases between. Germline V gene lookup returns CDR1 SGHTA and CDR2 FQGNSA. The CDR3 length is 14 residues.

A note on this clonotype: A much larger clone differs from this one at a single base, so this may be a read error. The CDR3 coding sequence is TGCAGTGCTAGAACGATAGGGGCGGAGACCCAGTACTTC. It is translated as CSARTIGAETQYF. The chain uses TRBV20-1 and TRBJ2-5, with D tentatively TRBD1 (5 bases). The CDR3 is made up of 13 amino acids. V was shortened by 2 bases and J by 5 bases, with 12 bases between the two germline ends. The V gene's germline CDR1 is DFQATT and CDR2 SNEGSKA (reference sequence).

This clonotype occurred a few times. The rearrangement uses TRBV9 and TRBJ2-7; 7 bases agree with TRBD2. The CDR3 contains 13 residues. Germline lookup yields CDR1 SGDLS and CDR2 YYNGEE. Losses at the gene ends were 3 bases for V and 6 bases for J; bases not matched to a gene: 6. Here the CDR3 reads CASSARREGEQYF. Written as DNA, the CDR3 is TGTGCCAGCAGCGCACGCAGGGAGGGCGAGCAGTACTTC.

This clonotype was observed many times. The rearrangement uses TRBV25-1 and TRBJ2-4; the match to TRBD1 covers 7 bases. Trimming cost V 11 bases and J 8 bases; bases outside gene matches: 9. This CDR3 spans 12 amino acids. In germline, CDR1 is MGHDK, CDR2 SYGVNS. In DNA form, the CDR3 reads TGTGCCGTGGGGGACAGCCGGGACATTCAGTACTTC. It codes for CAVGDSRDIQYF.

This chain uses TRBV2 with TRBJ1-4; D remains unclear. Between the trimmed V and J ends, which lost 1 base and 3 bases, there was a span of 6 bases. CDR1 is SNHLY, CDR2 FYNNEI, per germline. This CDR3 has 14 amino acids. CDR3 sequence reads: CASSEEDANEKLFF. The CDR3 DNA reads TGTGCCAGCAGTGAAGAGGACGCTAATGAAAAACTGTTTTTT.

In this sample, this clonotype turned up a few times. This sequence joins TRBV28 and TRBJ1-2; the D is unclear. Trimming took off 7 bases at V and 3 bases at J, with 15 bases between the two ends. Germline V gives CDR1 MDHEN, CDR2 SYDVKM. The CDR3 is made up of 14 amino acids. The CDR3 sequence: CASTENGLYYGYTF. Here the CDR3 DNA reads TGTGCCAGCACCGAGAACGGGTTATACTATGGCTACACCTTC.

This clonotype was picked up many times. V usage is TRBV12-3 or TRBV12-4 and J usage is TRBJ2-5; 8 bases agree with TRBD1. CDR3 length: 14 amino acids. V gave up 4 bases and J gave up 3 bases; unmatched junction bases: 4. The CDR3 DNA reads TGTGCCAGCAGTTCCCCGACAGGGGAAGAGACCCAGTACTTC. The encoded protein is CASSSPTGEETQYF.

This clonotype was picked up a small number of times. Here the CDR3 DNA reads TGTGCCAGCAGCGTAGCCGTGGACACCGACGAGCAGTACTTC. Protein product: CASSVAVDTDEQYF. V and J are TRBV9 and TRBJ2-7; D might be TRBD1 (5 bases). The germline V gene encodes CDR1 SGDLS and CDR2 YYNGEE. Trimming took off 0 bases at V and 5 bases at J, with 12 bases between the two ends. This CDR3 comprises 14 residues.

The rearrangement uses TRBV7-8 and TRBJ2-3; D possibly corresponds to TRBD2 (5 bases). The CDR3 totals 13 residues. V lost 6 bases, J lost 3 bases, and 10 bases lay in between. Looked up from germline, CDR1 is SGHVS and CDR2 is FQNEAQ. Here the CDR3 DNA reads TGTGCCAGCAGGAGGGTTCCAACAGATACGCAGTATTTT. Protein: CASRRVPTDTQYF.

This clonotype has ten or more counts. The rearrangement uses TRBV12-3 or TRBV12-4 and TRBJ2-3, with TRBD2 identical over 10 bases. V shed 7 bases and J 4 bases; nucleotides not matched to a gene: 8. CDR3 length equals 15 residues. CDR3 region: CASNSGGLGPDTQYF. The CDR3 DNA is TGTGCCAGCAATAGCGGGGGGTTAGGCCCAGATACGCAGTATTTT.

There are many counts of this clonotype. The V call is TRBV9, the J call TRBJ2-6; D possibly matches TRBD1 or TRBD2 (6 bases each). The CDR3 extends over 17 amino acids. The V end was cut by 2 bases, the J end by 4 bases, with 16 bases between. Germline assignment: CDR1 SGDLS and CDR2 YYNGEE. CDR3 in DNA: TGTGCCAGCAGCGTCTCATCGGGGGCGCACGGGGCCAACGTCCTGACTTTC. Translation gives CASSVSSGAHGANVLTF.

This clonotype has a count of ten or more. V gene TRBV5-1 combines with J gene TRBJ2-7; maybe TRBD1 (6 bases). From germline, CDR1 is SGHRS and CDR2 YFSETQ. The CDR3 runs 11 residues. V was cut by 4 bases and J by 7 bases, with 9 bases left in between. In DNA, the CDR3 is TGCGCCAGCAGCCCAGACAGGGAGCAGTACTTC. Encoded protein: CASSPDREQYF.

This clonotype was recorded many times. The genes are TRBV10-3 and TRBJ2-3; D gene unclear. There are 17 residues in the CDR3. Germline CDR1 ENHRY, CDR2 SYGVKD. V was shortened by 8 bases and J by 3 bases, with 24 bases between the two germline ends. The chain's CDR3 is CAIRPSPIGSLTDTQYF. Written as DNA, the CDR3 is TGTGCCATCCGACCTTCCCCGATTGGGTCCCTAACAGATACGCAGTATTTT.

The sample holds a few counts of this clonotype. V is TRBV28 and J is TRBJ1-2; no clear D gene. The germline V gene encodes CDR1 MDHEN and CDR2 SYDVKM. Trimming removed 5 bases from V and 7 bases from J, with 11 bases in between. The CDR3 runs to 12 residues. The CDR3 reads CASSLLRSGYTF. The CDR3 DNA reads as TGTGCCAGCAGTCTCCTGAGGTCTGGCTACACCTTC.

This clonotype was detected only a few times. The rearrangement links TRBV7-9 to TRBJ2-2; TRBD1 matches 7 bases. The germline CDR1 and CDR2 sequences are SEHNR and FQNEAQ (reference sequence). After removal of 0 bases from V and 5 bases from J, the junction contained 6 bases not matched to a gene. The length of the CDR3 is 16 residues. CDR3 DNA: TGTGCCAGCAGCTTAGCAGGGGGCAGTCGGACCGGGGAGCTGTTTTTT. Translated: CASSLAGGSRTGELFF.

This clonotype has ten or more counts. The rearrangement links TRBV2 to TRBJ2-7; the match to TRBD1 covers 8 bases. The CDR3 extends over 13 amino acids. The V gene end was trimmed by 7 bases and the J gene end by 5 bases; junction bases not matched to a gene: 7. Germline assignment: CDR1 SNHLY and CDR2 FYNNEI. The CDR3 here is CASTEDRVDEQYF. The DNA of the CDR3 is TGTGCCAGCACCGAGGACAGGGTCGACGAGCAGTACTTC.

Ten or more counts support this clonotype. This CDR3 reads CASSYLGSGTGDNEQFF. Here the CDR3 DNA reads TGTGCCAGCAGTTACCTAGGTTCCGGGACAGGGGACAATGAGCAGTTCTTC. The J gene is TRBJ2-1, the V gene TRBV6-5; TRBD1 matches 10 bases. The CDR3 is 17 amino acids. The ends lost 2 bases at V and 5 bases at J; junction bases unmatched: 9. Germline assignment: CDR1 MNHEY and CDR2 SVGAGI.